By share, the clone carrying this T cell receptor beta chain counts as large. Antigen: not known. The data derive from a study of vaccination and CD4 T cells after COVID-19. At the Johns Hopkins FTIC core, DNA taken from cultured CD4+ T cells was sequenced by way of the Oncomine TCR Beta short-read assay. TCRdb itself ran the PCR reads through MiXCR, one entry per CDR3 protein. The sample has 10,000 to 12,000 distinct CDR3 sequences, about 81% seen once. The CDR3 has 13 amino acids. The germline V gene has CDR1 DFQATT and CDR2 SNEGSKA (reference sequence). Treatment in this sample: approximately nine-day PBMC culture with coronavirus spike peptide pools or control peptides (ViraFEST assay). The culture of roughly 2 million PBMCs per well included 9.5 to 10 IU/ml IL-2 and around 10 ug/ml peptide pools. Fresh replacement IL-2 medium substituted for half the medium on days 3 and 7.

The sequenced material came from CD4+ T cells from blood, cultured in vitro. The sequence came from a human donor who had recovered from COVID-19. J is TRBJ1-1 and V is TRBV20-1; no reliable D call. In DNA form, the CDR3 reads TGCAGATTCTCCGCCTTAGGGAACACTGAAGCTTTCTTT. Encoded protein: CRFSALGNTEAFF.